One sample yielded the 7 T cell receptor beta chains listed below, sequenced in a study of neurological immune-mediated disorders. TCRdb analysed the 5' RACE reads with MiXCR anew, one entry per CDR3 protein. The table shows approximately 40,000 distinct CDR3 sequences, with approximately 5% occurring only once. The specimen was CD4+ T cells from blood. These receptors were obtained from a man aged 18 to 35 in good health.

This clonotype was seen repeatedly, ten times or more. J is TRBJ1-5 and V is TRBV20-1; 9 bases are shared with TRBD1. The CDR3 consists of 14 residues. V was clipped by 5 bases and J by 9 bases; unmatched bases: 11. Germline loops: CDR1 DFQATT, CDR2 SNEGSKA (reference sequence). The chain's CDR3 is CSAPEQGAMRPQHF. The CDR3 nucleotides read TGCAGTGCTCCGGAACAGGGGGCGATGAGGCCCCAGCATTTT.

This clonotype has a count of ten or more. The chain uses TRBV12-3 or TRBV12-4 and TRBJ2-2; D gene uncertain. Trimming stripped 7 bases from V and 5 bases from J, with 11 bases between. CDR3 length equals 13 residues. For the CDR3, the DNA is TGTGCCAGCATCCCGATGGTTACCGGGGAGCTGTTTTTT. Translating gives CASIPMVTGELFF.

This clonotype was seen many times. The chain links TRBV20-1 to TRBJ2-7, with D possibly TRBD2 on 6 matching bases. V lost 7 bases and J 5 bases, leaving 18 bases between the germline ends. In germline, CDR1 is DFQATT, CDR2 SNEGSKA (reference sequence). The CDR3 is made up of 13 amino acids. The CDR3: CSVQSGTSNEQYF. DNA of the CDR3: TGCAGTGTGCAATCCGGGACTTCCAACGAGCAGTACTTC.

This clonotype was detected many times. V and J are TRBV20-1 and TRBJ1-1; D call uncertain. The CDR3 sequence is 14 residues long. V lost 1 base and J 0 bases, leaving 9 bases between the germline ends. Germline CDR1 DFQATT, CDR2 SNEGSKA (reference sequence). In DNA, the CDR3 is TGCAGTGCTAGAGTCGGTGGAGTGAACACTGAAGCTTTCTTT. It encodes CSARVGGVNTEAFF.

There are many counts of this clonotype. J is TRBJ1-2 and V is TRBV4-1, with 8 positions matching TRBD1. Germline assignment: CDR1 MGHRA and CDR2 YSYEKL. The CDR3 has 13 residues. With V trimmed by 6 bases and J by 4 bases, 4 bases remained unmatched. CDR3 nucleotide sequence: TGCGCCAGCAGGAGGACAGGGTCCTATGGCTACACCTTC. As protein: CASRRTGSYGYTF.

This clonotype was recorded at least ten times. The CDR3 DNA follows: TGCGCCAGCAGCAGCGGGGGTGTAGATACGCAGTATTTT. Residues: CASSSGGVDTQYF. The V gene is TRBV5-1, the J gene TRBJ2-3; 8 nucleotides agree with TRBD2. The germline V gene has CDR1 SGHRS and CDR2 YFSETQ. This CDR3 contains 13 residues. V shed 4 bases and J 5 bases; nucleotides not matched to a gene: 3.

This clonotype was counted at least ten times. V gene TRBV4-3 combines with J gene TRBJ1-2; tentatively, D is TRBD1 (5 bases). The germline V and J ends were trimmed by 4 bases and 4 bases, with 22 bases remaining between them. The germline V gene encodes CDR1 LGHNA and CDR2 YSLEER. This CDR3 spans 17 amino acids. The CDR3 DNA sequence: TGCGCCAGCAGCCGACAGTCGGACCCACTCGAAGGCTATGGCTACACCTTC. This codes for CASSRQSDPLEGYGYTF.